This TCR beta chain is drawn from a study of vaccination and CD4 T cells after COVID-19. Overall study context: The convalescents, six males and four females, included two who were Hispanic. Study-level points and caveats: For SARS-CoV-2-reactive clonotypes, the median went from 21 to 38, a nonsignificant increase.

This CDR3 comprises 13 residues. V was pared by 7 bases and J by 2 bases, with 11 bases between. Per germline, CDR1 SNHLY and CDR2 FYNNEI. Cultured CD4+ T-cell DNA underwent Oncomine TCR Beta short-read sequencing. In TCRdb, the PCR reads were re-called with MiXCR into one record per CDR3 protein. The data show about 15,000 distinct CDR3 sequences, with about 30% seen just once and about 17% held by the top ten. This clonotype showed up just a few times. What it binds is unknown. Treatment specified: roughly 10-day PBMC culture with coronavirus spike peptide pools or control peptides (ViraFEST assay). This receptor was obtained from a human donor with COVID-19. The sample was cultured CD4+ T cells from blood. V is TRBV2 and J is TRBJ1-2; D call uncertain. The CDR3: CASTGIPNYGYTF. The CDR3 DNA sequence: TGTGCCAGCACGGGCATCCCGAACTATGGCTACACCTTC. The whole variable domain, filled in from reference TRBV2 and TRBJ1-2, reads EPEVTQTPSHQVTQMGQEVILRCVPISNHLYFYWYRQILGQKVEFLVSFYNNEISEKSEIFDDQFSVERPDGSNFTLKIRSTKLEDSAMYFCASTGIPNYGYTFGSGTRLTVV.